This T cell receptor beta chain was captured in a study of blood T cells in healthy people across ages. Whole-study findings and limits: Getting older went along with TCR beta diversity per million T cells dropping roughly linearly.

Germline CDR1 SEHNR, CDR2 FQNEAQ (reference sequence). The CDR3 contains 17 residues. Sample-barcoded 5' priming and a J-beta primer mix drove a second PCR of roughly 6 to 12 cycles. Any given sample supplied a minimum of 2.5 million CDR3-containing paired-end reads. TCRdb re-derived calls from the 5' RACE reads in MiXCR, one entry per CDR3 protein. This sample has about 1 million distinct CDR3 sequences; 35% to 55% occur once, and the top ten carry 15% to 20%. Note on this clonotype: Its antigen is unknown.

Specimen: blood. The clonotype was recovered from a woman aged 55-75 years in good health. This chain connects TRBV7-9 to TRBJ2-7; 11 nucleotides agree with TRBD2. Near its end, the DNA agrees better with TRBJ2-1, so the J call may be wrong. DNA for the CDR3: TGTGCCAGCAGCCAGGGACTAGCGGACACGAGATGGGATGAGCAGTTCTTC. Translation gives CASSQGLADTRWDEQFF.